This TCR beta chain appears in the sequencing data of a study of cytomegalovirus exposure and HLA in healthy donors. General study findings and limits: Accurate prediction of most subjects' HLA-A and HLA-B alleles from TCR beta sequences was reported. The classifier reportedly diagnosed cytomegalovirus status with high sensitivity and specificity.

This clone was recorded only once. What it recognizes is unknown. Vbeta (60) and Jbeta (13) primers were used in the PCR. Per the original data handling: Later, tens of millions of unique TCR beta chains were counted in an analysis, and approximately 10 million of them were shared. This table comes from immunoSEQ multiplex PCR, and its TCRdb copy is limited to in-frame clones, with some not included. V and J calls and clone size follow that table, whereas D and trimming were derived from the DNA. The table lists more than 95,000 clones, around 72% of them singletons. Germline values: CDR1 GTSNPN, CDR2 SVGIG (reference sequence). CDR3 size: 13 residues. Trimming took 3 bases from V and 0 from J, leaving 8 bases between them.

The source is a man aged 25 to 40 in good health and CMV-seronegative. Sequenced input: PBMCs. The V and J genes are TRBV30 and TRBJ1-1; tentatively, D is TRBD1 (5 bases). The CDR3 region is CAWRTAMNTEAFF. CDR3 DNA: TGTGCCTGGAGGACAGCCATGAACACTGAAGCTTTCTTT.